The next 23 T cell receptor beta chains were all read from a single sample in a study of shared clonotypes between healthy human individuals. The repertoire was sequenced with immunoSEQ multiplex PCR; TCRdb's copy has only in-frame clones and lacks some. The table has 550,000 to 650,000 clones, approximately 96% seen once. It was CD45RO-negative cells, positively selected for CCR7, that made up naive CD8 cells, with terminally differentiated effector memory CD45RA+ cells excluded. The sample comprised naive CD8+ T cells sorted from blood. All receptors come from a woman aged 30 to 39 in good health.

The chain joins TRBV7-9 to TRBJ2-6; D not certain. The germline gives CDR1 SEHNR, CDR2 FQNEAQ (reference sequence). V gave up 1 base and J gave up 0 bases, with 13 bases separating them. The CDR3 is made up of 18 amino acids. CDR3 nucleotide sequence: TGTGCCAGCAGCTTAGAAGCAACTTACAGCTCTGGGGCCAACGTCCTGACTTTC. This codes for CASSLEATYSSGANVLTF.

In DNA form, the CDR3 reads TGTGCCAGCAGCCCCAGGGGAGTAGCGGATCAAGAGACCCAGTACTTC. This codes for CASSPRGVADQETQYF. This rearrangement joins TRBV28 to TRBJ2-5, with D perhaps assigned TRBD1 or TRBD2 (6 bases each). The V and J ends lost 6 bases and 2 bases respectively, with 19 bases between them. The CDR3 runs 16 residues. Germline V gives CDR1 MDHEN, CDR2 SYDVKM.

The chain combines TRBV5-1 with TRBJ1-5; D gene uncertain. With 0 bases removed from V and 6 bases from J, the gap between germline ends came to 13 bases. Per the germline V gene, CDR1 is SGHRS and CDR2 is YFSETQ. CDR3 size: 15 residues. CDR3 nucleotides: TGCGCCAGCAGCTTGGTTATGTGGGGTCGTCAGCCCCAGCATTTT. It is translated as CASSLVMWGRQPQHF.

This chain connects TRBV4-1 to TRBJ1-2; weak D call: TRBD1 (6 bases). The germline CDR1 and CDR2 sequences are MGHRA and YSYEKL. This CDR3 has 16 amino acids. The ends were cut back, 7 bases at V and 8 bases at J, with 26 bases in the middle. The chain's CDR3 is CASKILVGRQAEGYTF. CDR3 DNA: TGCGCCAGCAAGATCTTGGTAGGACGACAGGCAGAGGGCTACACCTTC.

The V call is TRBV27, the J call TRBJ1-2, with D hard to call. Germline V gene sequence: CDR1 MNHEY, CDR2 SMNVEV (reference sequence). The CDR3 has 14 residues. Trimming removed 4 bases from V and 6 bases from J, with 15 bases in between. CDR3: CASSSRSLSDGYTF. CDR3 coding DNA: TGTGCCAGCAGTTCAAGATCTCTCTCGGATGGCTACACCTTC.

As DNA, the CDR3 is TGCGCCAGCAGCTTAACAGGGGGGAGCACAGATACGCAGTATTTT. This encodes CASSLTGGSTDTQYF. The chain carries TRBV5-1 and TRBJ2-3; 8 nucleotides align to TRBD1. The V gene end was trimmed by 2 bases and the J gene end by 0 bases; junction bases not matched to a gene: 2. Germline loops: CDR1 SGHRS, CDR2 YFSETQ. This CDR3 region has 15 residues.

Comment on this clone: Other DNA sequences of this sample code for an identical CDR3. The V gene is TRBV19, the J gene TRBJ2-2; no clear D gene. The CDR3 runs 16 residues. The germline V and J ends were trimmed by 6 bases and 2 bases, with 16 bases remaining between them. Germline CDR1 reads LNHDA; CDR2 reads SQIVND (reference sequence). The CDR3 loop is CASSPLSWRNTGELFF. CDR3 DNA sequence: TGTGCCAGTAGCCCTCTTAGCTGGAGAAACACCGGGGAGCTGTTTTTT.

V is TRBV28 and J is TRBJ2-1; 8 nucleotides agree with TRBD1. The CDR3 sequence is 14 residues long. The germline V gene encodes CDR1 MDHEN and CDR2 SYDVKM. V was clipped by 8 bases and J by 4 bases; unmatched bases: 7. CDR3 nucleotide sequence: TGTGCCAGCGAGGGACAGGTACATTACAATGAGCAGTTCTTC. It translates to CASEGQVHYNEQFF.

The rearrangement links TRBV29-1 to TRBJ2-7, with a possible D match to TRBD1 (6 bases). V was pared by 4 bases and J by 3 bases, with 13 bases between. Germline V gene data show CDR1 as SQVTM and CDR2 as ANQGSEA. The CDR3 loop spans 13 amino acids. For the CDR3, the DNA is TGCAGCGTTGGGGTGGGGGCAGGCTACGAGCAGTACTTC. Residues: CSVGVGAGYEQYF.

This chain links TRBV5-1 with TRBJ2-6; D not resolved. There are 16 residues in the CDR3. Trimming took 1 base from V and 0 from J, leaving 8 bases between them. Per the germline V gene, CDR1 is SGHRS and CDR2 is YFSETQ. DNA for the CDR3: TGCGCCAGCAGCTTGCACCCGGGCTCTGGGGCCAACGTCCTGACTTTC. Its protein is CASSLHPGSGANVLTF.

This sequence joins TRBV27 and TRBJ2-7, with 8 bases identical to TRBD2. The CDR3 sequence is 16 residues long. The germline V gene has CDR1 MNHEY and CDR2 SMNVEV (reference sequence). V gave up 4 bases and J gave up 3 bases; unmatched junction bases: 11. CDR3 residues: CASSSISAGGFYEQYF. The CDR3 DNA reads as TGTGCCAGCAGTTCCATTTCGGCGGGGGGATTCTACGAGCAGTACTTC.

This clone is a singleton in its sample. CDR3: CASSVERVSYNEQFF. Here the CDR3 DNA reads TGTGCCAGCAGCGTAGAACGCGTTTCCTACAATGAGCAGTTCTTC. The chain has TRBV9 and TRBJ2-1, with unresolved D. The CDR3 has 15 residues. Germline CDR1 reads SGDLS; CDR2 reads YYNGEE. V was pared by 0 bases and J by 1 base, with 8 bases between.

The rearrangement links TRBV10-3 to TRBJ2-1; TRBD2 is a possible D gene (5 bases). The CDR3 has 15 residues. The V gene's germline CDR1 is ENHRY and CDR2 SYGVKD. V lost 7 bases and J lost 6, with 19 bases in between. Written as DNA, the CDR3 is TGTGCCATCAATCAGCGCAAAGGAGGTGCCAATGAGCAGTTCTTC. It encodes CAINQRKGGANEQFF.

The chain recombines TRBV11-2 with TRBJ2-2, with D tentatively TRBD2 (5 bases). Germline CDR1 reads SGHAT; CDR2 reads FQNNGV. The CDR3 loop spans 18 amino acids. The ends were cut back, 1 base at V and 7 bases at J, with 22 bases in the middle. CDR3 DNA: TGTGCCAGCAGCTTAGTTTTTGGCGGGCAGAGATACGGCGGGGAGCTGTTTTTT. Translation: CASSLVFGGQRYGGELFF.

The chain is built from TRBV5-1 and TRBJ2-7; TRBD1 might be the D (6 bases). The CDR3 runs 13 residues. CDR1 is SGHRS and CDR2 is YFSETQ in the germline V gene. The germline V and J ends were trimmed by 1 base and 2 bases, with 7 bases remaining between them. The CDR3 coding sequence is TGCGCCAGCAGCTTGAACAGGGCCTACGAGCAGTACTTC. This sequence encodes CASSLNRAYEQYF. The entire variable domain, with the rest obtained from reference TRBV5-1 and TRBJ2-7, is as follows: KAGVTQTPRYLIKTRGQQVTLSCSPISGHRSVSWYQQTPGQGLQFLFEYFSETQRNKGNFPGRFSGRQFSNSRSEMNVSTLELGDSALYLCASSLNRAYEQYFGPGTRLTVT.

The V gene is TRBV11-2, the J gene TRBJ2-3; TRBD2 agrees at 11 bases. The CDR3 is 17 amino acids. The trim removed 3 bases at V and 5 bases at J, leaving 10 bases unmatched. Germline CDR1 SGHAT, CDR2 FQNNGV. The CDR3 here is CASSFGTSGAGVDTQYF. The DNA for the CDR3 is TGTGCCAGCAGCTTCGGGACTAGCGGAGCCGGGGTAGATACGCAGTATTTT.

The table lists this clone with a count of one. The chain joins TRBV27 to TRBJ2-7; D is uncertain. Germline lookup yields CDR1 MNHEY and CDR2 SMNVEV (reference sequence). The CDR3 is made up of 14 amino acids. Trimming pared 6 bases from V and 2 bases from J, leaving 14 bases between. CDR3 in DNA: TGTGCCAGCAGCTCTCACAGCAAACCCTACGAGCAGTACTTC. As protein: CASSSHSKPYEQYF.

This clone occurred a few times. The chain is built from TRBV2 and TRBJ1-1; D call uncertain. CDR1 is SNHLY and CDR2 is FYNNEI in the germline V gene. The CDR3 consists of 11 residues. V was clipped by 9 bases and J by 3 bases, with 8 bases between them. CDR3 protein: CASLGDTEAFF. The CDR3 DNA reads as TGTGCCAGTCTAGGTGACACTGAAGCTTTCTTT. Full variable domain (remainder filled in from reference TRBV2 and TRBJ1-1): EPEVTQTPSHQVTQMGQEVILRCVPISNHLYFYWYRQILGQKVEFLVSFYNNEISEKSEIFDDQFSVERPDGSNFTLKIRSTKLEDSAMYFCASLGDTEAFFGQGTRLTVV.

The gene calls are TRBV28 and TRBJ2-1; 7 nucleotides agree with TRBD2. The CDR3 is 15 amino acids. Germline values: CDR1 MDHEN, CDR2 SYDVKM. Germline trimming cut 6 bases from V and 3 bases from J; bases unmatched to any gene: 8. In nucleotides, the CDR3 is TGTGCCAGCAGGAAGGGCGGGAGTTTCTACAATGAGCAGTTCTTC. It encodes CASRKGGSFYNEQFF.

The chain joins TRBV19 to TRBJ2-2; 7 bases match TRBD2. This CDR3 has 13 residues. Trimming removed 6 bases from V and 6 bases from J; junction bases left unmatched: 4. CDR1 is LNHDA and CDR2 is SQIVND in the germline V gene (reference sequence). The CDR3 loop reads CASRFAGAGELFF. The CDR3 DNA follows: TGTGCCAGTAGGTTTGCGGGGGCCGGGGAGCTGTTTTTT.

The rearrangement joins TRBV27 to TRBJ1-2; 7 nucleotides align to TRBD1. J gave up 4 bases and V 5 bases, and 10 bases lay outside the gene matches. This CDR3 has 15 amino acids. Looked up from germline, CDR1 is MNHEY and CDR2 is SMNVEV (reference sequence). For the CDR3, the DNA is TGTGCCAGCAGTGGACACGGGACAGCACTCTATGGCTACACCTTC. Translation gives CASSGHGTALYGYTF.

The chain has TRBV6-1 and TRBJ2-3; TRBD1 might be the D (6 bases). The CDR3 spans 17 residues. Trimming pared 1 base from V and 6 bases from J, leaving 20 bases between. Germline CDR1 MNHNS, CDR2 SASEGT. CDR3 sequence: CASSEEGSAGEFDTQYF. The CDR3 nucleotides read TGTGCCAGCAGTGAAGAGGGGTCGGCAGGGGAGTTCGATACGCAGTATTTT.

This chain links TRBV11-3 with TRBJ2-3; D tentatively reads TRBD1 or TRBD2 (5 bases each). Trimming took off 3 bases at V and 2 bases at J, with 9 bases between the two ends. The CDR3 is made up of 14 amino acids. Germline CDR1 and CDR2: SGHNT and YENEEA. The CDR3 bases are TGTGCCAGCAGCTTGGGGGACCTCACAGATACGCAGTATTTT. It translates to CASSLGDLTDTQYF.